This T cell receptor beta chain stems from a study of beta chain features in type 1 diabetes. Study conclusions and caveats: Type 1 diabetes patients had moderately but significantly shorter TCRB CDR3s in all four CD4+ subsets.

This clone was counted only a few times. Its antigen is currently unknown. Other DNA sequences in this specimen translate into the identical CDR3. CDR3 length equals 11 residues. V lost 4 bases to trimming and J lost 6 bases, with 8 bases between them. Germline assignment: CDR1 GTSNPN and CDR2 SVGIG (reference sequence). TCRB transcripts that were expressed got sequenced, as all of the isolated RNA had been reverse transcribed. Sequencing was performed with immunoSEQ multiplex PCR; in TCRdb, only in-frame clones are kept and a portion is missing. The profile shows around 500,000 clones, over 25% of them singletons.

This TCR came from a man between 18 and 29 years old in good health. The chain recombines TRBV30 with TRBJ2-3; D gene uncertain. Sample: naive CD4+ T cells from blood. The CDR3 bases are TGTGCCTGGACTTTAGGGGATACGCAGTATTTT. It is translated as CAWTLGDTQYF.